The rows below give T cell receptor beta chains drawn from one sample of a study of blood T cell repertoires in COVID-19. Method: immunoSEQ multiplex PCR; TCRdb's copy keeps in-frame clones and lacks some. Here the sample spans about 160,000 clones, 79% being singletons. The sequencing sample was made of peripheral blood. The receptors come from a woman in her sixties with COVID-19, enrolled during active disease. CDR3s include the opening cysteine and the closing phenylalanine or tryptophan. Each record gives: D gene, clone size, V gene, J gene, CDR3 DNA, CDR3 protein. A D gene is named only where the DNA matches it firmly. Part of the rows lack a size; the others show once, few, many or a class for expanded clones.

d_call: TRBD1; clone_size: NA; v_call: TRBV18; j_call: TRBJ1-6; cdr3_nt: TGTGCCAGCTCACCGACAGGGGAGGCACCCCTCCACTTT; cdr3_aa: CASSPTGEAPLHF
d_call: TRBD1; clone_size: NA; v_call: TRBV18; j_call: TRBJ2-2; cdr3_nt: TGTGCCAGCTCACCCGACAGGGGGAACACCGGGGAGCTGTTTTTT; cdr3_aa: CASSPDRGNTGELFF
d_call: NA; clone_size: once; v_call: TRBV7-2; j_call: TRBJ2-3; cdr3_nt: TGTGCCAGCAGCTTAATTCAGGGAGGAGATACGCAGTATTTT; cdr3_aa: CASSLIQGGDTQYF
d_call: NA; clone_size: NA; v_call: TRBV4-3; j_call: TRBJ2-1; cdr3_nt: TGCGCCAGCAGCCAAGGGTGGGCTAGCGCCCCCTACAATGAGCAGTTCTTC; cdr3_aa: CASSQGWASAPYNEQFF
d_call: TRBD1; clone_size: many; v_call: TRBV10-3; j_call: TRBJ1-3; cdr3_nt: TGTGCCATCAGCGAAGGACAGGGGCAAAACACCATATATTTT; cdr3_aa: CAISEGQGQNTIYF
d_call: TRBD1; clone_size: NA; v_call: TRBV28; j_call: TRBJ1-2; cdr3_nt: TGTGCCAGCAGTTTAGGACAGGGGAACTATGGCTACACCTTC; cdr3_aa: CASSLGQGNYGYTF
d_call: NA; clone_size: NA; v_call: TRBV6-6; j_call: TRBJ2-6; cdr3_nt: TGTGCCAGCAGTTACCCTGAGGGGGCCAACGTCCTGACTTTC; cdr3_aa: CASSYPEGANVLTF
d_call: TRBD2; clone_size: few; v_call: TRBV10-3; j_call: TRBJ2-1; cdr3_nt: TGTGCCATCAGTGGGGGGACTAGCGGGTACAATGAGCAGTTCTTC; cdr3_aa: CAISGGTSGYNEQFF
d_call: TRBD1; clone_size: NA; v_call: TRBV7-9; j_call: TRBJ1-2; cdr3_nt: TGTGCCAGCAGCGCATGGACAGGGGGATCCGGCTATGGCTACACCTTC; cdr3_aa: CASSAWTGGSGYGYTF
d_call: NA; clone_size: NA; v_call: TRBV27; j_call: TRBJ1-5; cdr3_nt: TGTGCCAGCAGTCCCCAGGGCGGGGGGTATAGCAATCAGCCCCAGCATTTT; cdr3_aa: CASSPQGGGYSNQPQHF
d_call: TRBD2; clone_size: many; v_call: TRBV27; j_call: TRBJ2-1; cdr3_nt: TGTGCCAGCAGTTTGGTTATAGCGGGAGGCGGCGGGGAGCAGTTCTTC; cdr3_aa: CASSLVIAGGGGEQFF
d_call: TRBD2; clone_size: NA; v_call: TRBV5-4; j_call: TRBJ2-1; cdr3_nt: TGTGCCAGCAGAGGACTAGCGGGGAATGAGCAGTTCTTC; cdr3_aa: CASRGLAGNEQFF
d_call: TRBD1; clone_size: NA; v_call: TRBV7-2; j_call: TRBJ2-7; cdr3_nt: TGTGCCAGCAGCTCGACGGGACAGGGTCGGTACGAGCAGTACTTC; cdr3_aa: CASSSTGQGRYEQYF
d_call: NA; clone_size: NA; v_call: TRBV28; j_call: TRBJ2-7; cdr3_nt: TGTGCCAGCAGTTTGAAAACGGACAGATCCTACGAGCAGTACTTC; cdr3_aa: CASSLKTDRSYEQYF
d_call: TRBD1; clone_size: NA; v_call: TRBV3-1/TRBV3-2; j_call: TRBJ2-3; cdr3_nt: TGTGCCAGCAGCCAAGACCTAACCAGGGGGCTAACAGATACGCAGTATTTT; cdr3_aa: CASSQDLTRGLTDTQYF
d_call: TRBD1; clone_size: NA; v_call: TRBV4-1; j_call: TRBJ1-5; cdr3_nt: TGCGCCAGCAGCCCAACCGGGACAGGGATCCATAGCAATCAGCCCCAGCATTTT; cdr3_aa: CASSPTGTGIHSNQPQHF